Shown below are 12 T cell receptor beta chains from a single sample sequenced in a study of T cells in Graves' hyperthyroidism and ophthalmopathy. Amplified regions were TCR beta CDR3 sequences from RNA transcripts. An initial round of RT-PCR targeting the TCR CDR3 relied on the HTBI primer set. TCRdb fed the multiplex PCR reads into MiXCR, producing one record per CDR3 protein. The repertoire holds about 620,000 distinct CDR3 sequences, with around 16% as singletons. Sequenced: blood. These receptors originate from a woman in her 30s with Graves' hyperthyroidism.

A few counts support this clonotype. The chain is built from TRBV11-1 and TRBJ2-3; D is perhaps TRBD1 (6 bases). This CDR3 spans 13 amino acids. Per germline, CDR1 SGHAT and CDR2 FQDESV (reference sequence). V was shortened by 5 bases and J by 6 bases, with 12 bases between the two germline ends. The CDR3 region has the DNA TGTGCCAGCAGCCAGGGGACGGAGGATACGCAGTATTTT. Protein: CASSQGTEDTQYF.

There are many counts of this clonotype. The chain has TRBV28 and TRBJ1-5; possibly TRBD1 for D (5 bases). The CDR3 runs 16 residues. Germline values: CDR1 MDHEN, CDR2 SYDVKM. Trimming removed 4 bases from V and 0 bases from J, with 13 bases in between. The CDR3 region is CASSYRGSYSNQPQHF. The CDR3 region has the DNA TGTGCCAGCAGTTATCGGGGCAGCTATAGCAATCAGCCCCAGCATTTT.

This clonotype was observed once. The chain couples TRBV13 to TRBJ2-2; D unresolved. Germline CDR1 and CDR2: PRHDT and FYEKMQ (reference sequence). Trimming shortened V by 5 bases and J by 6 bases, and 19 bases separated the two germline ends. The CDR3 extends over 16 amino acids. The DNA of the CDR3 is TGTGCCAGCAGCCCGAGTGTTTCAGTTTCGGCCGGGGAGCTGTTTTTT. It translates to CASSPSVSVSAGELFF.

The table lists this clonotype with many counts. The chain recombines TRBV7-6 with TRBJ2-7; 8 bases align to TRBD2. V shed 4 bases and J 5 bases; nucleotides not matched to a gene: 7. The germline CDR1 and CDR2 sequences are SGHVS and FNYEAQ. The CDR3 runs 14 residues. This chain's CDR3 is CASSSGLGSHEQYF. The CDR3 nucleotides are TGTGCCAGCAGCTCGGGACTAGGGTCCCACGAGCAGTACTTC.

The CDR3 coding sequence is TGTGCCAGCAGCTTTTCTCGCGGGACCTACAATGAGCAGTTCTTC. Its translation: CASSFSRGTYNEQFF. The rearrangement links TRBV7-2 to TRBJ2-1, with a tentative D call TRBD2 (6 bases). The CDR3 runs 15 residues. The ends were cut back, 3 bases at V and 2 bases at J, with 11 bases in the middle. Germline lookup yields CDR1 SGHTA and CDR2 FQGNSA.

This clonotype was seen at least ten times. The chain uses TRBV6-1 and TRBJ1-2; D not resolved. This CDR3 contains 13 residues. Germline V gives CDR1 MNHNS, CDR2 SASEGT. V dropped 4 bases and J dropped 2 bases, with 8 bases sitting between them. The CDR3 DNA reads TGTGCCAGCAGTGGGGTGGGGAACTATGGCTACACCTTC. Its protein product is CASSGVGNYGYTF.

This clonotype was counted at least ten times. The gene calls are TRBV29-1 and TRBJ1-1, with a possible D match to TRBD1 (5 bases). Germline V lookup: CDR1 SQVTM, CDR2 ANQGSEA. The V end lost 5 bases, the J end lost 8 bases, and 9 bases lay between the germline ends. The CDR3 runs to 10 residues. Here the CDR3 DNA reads TGCAGCGTTCGGTGGGGGGAAGCTTTCTTT. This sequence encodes CSVRWGEAFF.

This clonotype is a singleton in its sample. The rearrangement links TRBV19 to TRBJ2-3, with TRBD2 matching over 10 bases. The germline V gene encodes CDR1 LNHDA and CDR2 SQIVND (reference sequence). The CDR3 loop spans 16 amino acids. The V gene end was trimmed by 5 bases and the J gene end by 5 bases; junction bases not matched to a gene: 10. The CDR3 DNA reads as TGTGCCAGTAGTTTATCCGGGACTAGCGCCTTAGATACGCAGTATTTT. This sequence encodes CASSLSGTSALDTQYF.

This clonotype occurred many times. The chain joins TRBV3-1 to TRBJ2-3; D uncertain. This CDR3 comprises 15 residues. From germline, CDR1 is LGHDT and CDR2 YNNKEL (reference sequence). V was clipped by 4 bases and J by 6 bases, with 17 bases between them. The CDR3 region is CASSPPGALRDTQYF. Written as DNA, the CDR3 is TGTGCCAGCAGCCCGCCCGGAGCGCTTCGTGATACGCAGTATTTT.

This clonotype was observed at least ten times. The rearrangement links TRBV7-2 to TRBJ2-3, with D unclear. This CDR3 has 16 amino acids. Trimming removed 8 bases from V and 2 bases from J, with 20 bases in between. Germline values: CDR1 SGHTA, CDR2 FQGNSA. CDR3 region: CASGHRAPRITDTQYF. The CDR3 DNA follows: TGTGCCAGCGGCCACCGGGCTCCTAGGATCACAGATACGCAGTATTTT.

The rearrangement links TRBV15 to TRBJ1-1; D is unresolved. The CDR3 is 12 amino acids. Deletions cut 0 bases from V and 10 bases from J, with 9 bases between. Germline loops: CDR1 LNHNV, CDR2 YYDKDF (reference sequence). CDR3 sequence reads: CATSRDGFGAFF. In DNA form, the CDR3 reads TGTGCCACCAGCAGAGACGGGTTCGGAGCTTTCTTT.

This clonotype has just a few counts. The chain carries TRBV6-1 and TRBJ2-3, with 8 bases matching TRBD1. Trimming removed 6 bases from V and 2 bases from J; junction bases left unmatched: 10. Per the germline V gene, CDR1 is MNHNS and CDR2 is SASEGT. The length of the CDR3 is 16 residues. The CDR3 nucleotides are TGTGCCAGCAGAAGGGACAGGAGTCCATCCACAGATACGCAGTATTTT. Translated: CASRRDRSPSTDTQYF.